A selection of T cell receptor beta chains follows, all from one sample in a study of cytomegalovirus exposure and HLA in healthy donors. Sequenced by immunoSEQ multiplex PCR; TCRdb stores in-frame clones only, minus some. The data contain 100,000 to 150,000 clones, about 78% of them seen just once; the ten biggest clones take up around 1.3%. The sequenced sample was PBMCs. The receptors were sampled from a female donor in good health and CMV-seronegative. Each CDR3 is given with its conserved first and last residue. A D gene is named only where the DNA matches it firmly. Expanded clones are given a class, and other clones once, few, many or no size at all.

V gene: TRBV7-3
J gene: TRBJ2-3
clone size: .
D gene: .
CDR3 protein: CASSTGDRISTDTQYF
CDR3 DNA: TGTGCCAGCAGCACCGGCGACAGGATAAGCACAGATACGCAGTATTTT

V gene: TRBV7-6
J gene: TRBJ1-5
clone size: .
D gene: .
CDR3 protein: CASSLAGGEIGQPQHF
CDR3 DNA: TGTGCCAGCAGCTTAGCTGGAGGGGAGATCGGTCAGCCCCAGCATTTT

V gene: TRBV6-5
J gene: TRBJ2-7
clone size: .
D gene: .
CDR3 protein: CASSRTAPYEQYF
CDR3 DNA: TGTGCCAGCAGTCGGACAGCCCCCTACGAGCAGTACTTC

V gene: TRBV6-1
J gene: TRBJ1-6
clone size: .
D gene: .
CDR3 protein: CASSTLGSSPLHF
CDR3 DNA: TGTGCCAGCAGTACCCTCGGGTCCTCACCCCTCCACTTT

V gene: TRBV6-5
J gene: TRBJ2-2
clone size: .
D gene: .
CDR3 protein: CASSFRQGGTGELFF
CDR3 DNA: TGTGCCAGCAGCTTCCGGCAGGGTGGGACCGGGGAGCTGTTTTTT

V gene: TRBV11-3
J gene: TRBJ2-7
clone size: .
D gene: .
CDR3 protein: CASSKEAADEQYF
CDR3 DNA: TGTGCCAGCAGCAAAGAGGCCGCCGACGAGCAGTACTTC

V gene: TRBV6-1
J gene: TRBJ2-7
clone size: .
D gene: .
CDR3 protein: CASRMNYEQYF
CDR3 DNA: TGTGCCAGCAGGATGAACTACGAGCAGTACTTC

V gene: TRBV10-1
J gene: TRBJ2-2
clone size: .
D gene: TRBD1
CDR3 protein: CASSENRGQGGELFF
CDR3 DNA: TGCGCCAGCAGTGAAAACAGGGGGCAAGGCGGGGAGCTGTTTTTT

V gene: TRBV28
J gene: TRBJ2-7
clone size: few
D gene: TRBD1
CDR3 protein: CASKGTGKTYEQYF
CDR3 DNA: TGTGCCAGCAAAGGGACAGGGAAGACCTACGAGCAGTACTTC

V gene: TRBV5-1
J gene: TRBJ1-4
clone size: once
D gene: .
CDR3 protein: CASSPGQRGEKLFF
CDR3 DNA: TGCGCCAGCAGCCCCGGACAGAGAGGTGAAAAACTGTTTTTT

V gene: TRBV4-2
J gene: TRBJ2-1
clone size: .
D gene: TRBD2
CDR3 protein: CASSPPPGTSNYNEQFF
CDR3 DNA: TGTGCCAGCAGCCCTCCCCCCGGGACTAGTAATTACAATGAGCAGTTCTTC

V gene: TRBV7-8
J gene: TRBJ2-7
clone size: .
D gene: TRBD1
CDR3 protein: CASSLGQLYEQYF
CDR3 DNA: TGTGCCAGCAGCTTGGGACAGCTCTACGAGCAGTACTTC

V gene: TRBV4-1
J gene: TRBJ1-1
clone size: .
D gene: .
CDR3 protein: CASSQEPRSVPRAFF
CDR3 DNA: TGCGCCAGCAGCCAAGAGCCGAGATCGGTCCCACGGGCTTTCTTT

V gene: TRBV5-1
J gene: TRBJ2-7
clone size: .
D gene: TRBD2
CDR3 protein: CASSRVGSGGSSEQYF
CDR3 DNA: TGCGCCAGCAGCCGGGTTGGTTCGGGAGGTTCATCCGAGCAGTACTTC

V gene: TRBV7-9
J gene: TRBJ2-5
clone size: once
D gene: TRBD2
CDR3 protein: CASSQGLAGGLETQYF
CDR3 DNA: TGTGCCAGCAGCCAGGGACTAGCGGGGGGGTTGGAGACCCAGTACTTC

V gene: TRBV5-6
J gene: TRBJ2-7
clone size: .
D gene: TRBD1
CDR3 protein: CASSRDRVSFF
CDR3 DNA: TGTGCCAGCTCCCGGGACAGGGTCTCCTTTTTC

V gene: TRBV15
J gene: TRBJ2-7
clone size: once
D gene: .
CDR3 protein: CATSRDRVLAYEQYF
CDR3 DNA: TGTGCCACCAGCAGAGACAGGGTTCTCGCCTACGAGCAGTACTTC

V gene: TRBV4-1
J gene: TRBJ2-5
clone size: .
D gene: .
CDR3 protein: CASSQVGLPRVPRETQYF
CDR3 DNA: TGCGCCAGCAGCCAAGTCGGACTACCTAGAGTCCCCCGGGAGACCCAGTACTTC